The next 7 T cell receptor beta chains were all read from a single sample in a study of radiotherapy plus CTLA-4 blockade in lung cancer. Method: immunoSEQ multiplex PCR; TCRdb's copy keeps in-frame clones and lacks some. The sample includes 50,000 to 60,000 clones, approximately 80% of them seen just once. The sequencing here drew on peripheral blood, taken from a patient treated with radiotherapy plus ipilimumab. The receptors stem from a human donor with non-small cell lung cancer who had a complete response to radiotherapy plus ipilimumab.

The sample holds many counts of this clone. In DNA form, the CDR3 reads TGTGCCAGCAGCGATTCTCTTGGGGGGGCCCAGTACTTC. Residues: CASSDSLGGAQYF. This rearrangement joins TRBV7-9 to TRBJ2-5; TRBD2 aligns across 7 bases. This CDR3 spans 13 amino acids. Germline V gives CDR1 SEHNR, CDR2 FQNEAQ (reference sequence). V dropped 5 bases and J dropped 9; count of bases not matched to a gene: 9.

The gene calls are TRBV19 and TRBJ1-3; no clear D gene. The germline gives CDR1 LNHDA, CDR2 SQIVND (reference sequence). The CDR3 loop spans 17 amino acids. Trimming took off 7 bases at V and 0 bases at J, with 19 bases between the two ends. Here the CDR3 DNA reads TGTGCCAGTATTAAAGGAGATCTACACTACTCTGGAAACACCATATATTTT. The encoded protein is CASIKGDLHYSGNTIYF.

The J gene is TRBJ2-3, the V gene TRBV6-4; 7 bases match TRBD1. This CDR3 region has 15 residues. Germline V gene lookup returns CDR1 MRHNA and CDR2 SNTAGT. Losses at the gene ends were 5 bases for V and 2 bases for J; bases not matched to a gene: 7. CDR3 in amino acids: CASSPGTAATDTQYF. In DNA form, the CDR3 reads TGTGCCAGCAGTCCGGGGACAGCTGCCACAGATACGCAGTATTTT.

The V and J genes are TRBV7-2 and TRBJ2-2; D is unclear. Per germline, CDR1 SGHTA and CDR2 FQGNSA. The CDR3 length is 14 residues. The germline V and J ends were trimmed by 2 bases and 4 bases, with 8 bases remaining between them. This CDR3 is CASSLIPFTGELFF. The CDR3 coding sequence is TGTGCCAGCAGCTTAATTCCGTTCACCGGGGAGCTGTTTTTT.

The chain couples TRBV19 to TRBJ1-1; D perhaps matches TRBD1 (5 bases). Between the trimmed V and J ends, which lost 8 bases and 2 bases, there was a span of 12 bases. This CDR3 spans 13 amino acids. Germline CDR1 LNHDA, CDR2 SQIVND (reference sequence). The CDR3 loop reads CASFRVGNTEAFF. DNA of the CDR3: TGTGCCAGTTTCAGGGTTGGAAACACTGAAGCTTTCTTT.

The chain recombines TRBV7-2 with TRBJ1-1; D perhaps matches TRBD1 (5 bases). This CDR3 is built from 14 residues. Between the trimmed V and J ends, which lost 5 bases and 1 base, there was a span of 11 bases. The germline V gene has CDR1 SGHTA and CDR2 FQGNSA. CDR3 nucleotide sequence: TGTGCCAGCAGCCTTTTAGGGGCGAACACTGAAGCTTTCTTT. Translating it yields CASSLLGANTEAFF.

The V call is TRBV7-2, the J call TRBJ1-5, with 9 bases fitting TRBD1. Germline CDR1 and CDR2: SGHTA and FQGNSA. The length of the CDR3 is 15 residues. V shed 3 bases and J 5 bases; nucleotides not matched to a gene: 5. CDR3: CASSFSGTGYQPQHF. In nucleotides, the CDR3 is TGTGCCAGCAGCTTTAGCGGGACAGGGTATCAGCCCCAGCATTTT.